This entry concerns a single T cell receptor beta chain. Trimming removed 1 base at V and 1 base at J, with 11 bases between. Germline lookup yields CDR1 LNHDA and CDR2 SQIVND (reference sequence). The CDR3 totals 15 residues. Everyone who took part was roughly 18 to 89 years old, and they came from about two dozen US areas. Participants were placed into cohorts based on the clinical history they reported. The data were taken from a study of blood T cell repertoires in COVID-19. Overall study context: The analysed material was cDNA or gDNA that came from T cells, B-cell-depleted T cells, or PBMCs.

In the study's own analysis: Estimation of nucleated cell counts relied on the amplification of reference gene primers. The method was immunoSEQ multiplex PCR; TCRdb's version includes in-frame clones alone and lacks a portion of them. V, J and clone size were drawn from that table, and D and trimming were deduced from the DNA. The table has 100,000 to 150,000 clones, 84% seen once; the top ten hold 2% to 2.5%. The sequence came from a man aged 35 to 55 with acute COVID-19. The genes are TRBV19 and TRBJ2-7, with D possibly TRBD2 on 5 matching bases. Sequenced sample: PBMCs or T cells enriched from blood (not recorded which). The CDR3 loop is CASSIGNGGSYEQYF. In DNA form, the CDR3 reads TGTGCCAGTAGTATAGGAAATGGCGGGTCCTACGAGCAGTACTTC.